A selection of T cell receptor beta chains follows, all from one sample in a study of shared clonotypes between healthy human individuals. TCRdb's copy holds only in-frame clones and misses some; the assay was immunoSEQ multiplex PCR. The sample lists 1.5 million to 2.5 million clones; about 95% were seen once. Sequenced material: naive CD8+ T cells sorted from blood. The receptors were sampled from a young man in good health. Both conserved end residues are part of each CDR3. Each record gives: J gene, D gene, V gene, clone size, CDR3 DNA, CDR3 protein. The D gene is left open where the match is weak. Some rows have no size entry. The others give once, few or many, or a class for an expanded clone.

j_gene: TRBJ1-4
d_gene: -
v_gene: TRBV7-9
abundance: -
CDR3nt: TGTGCCAGCAGCTTCACTCGTGAAAAACTGTTTTTT
CDR3aa: CASSFTREKLFF

j_gene: TRBJ1-2
d_gene: -
v_gene: TRBV9
abundance: -
CDR3nt: TGTGCCAGCAGCGTCGGGGGGGGCGATGGCTACACCTTC
CDR3aa: CASSVGGGDGYTF

j_gene: TRBJ2-3
d_gene: -
v_gene: TRBV6-1
abundance: -
CDR3nt: TGTGCCAGTGGAGACTATGTCACAGATACGCAGTATTTT
CDR3aa: CASGDYVTDTQYF

j_gene: TRBJ2-5
d_gene: -
v_gene: TRBV9
abundance: -
CDR3nt: TGTGCCAGCAGCGTAGAACAGGGTGATGAGACCCAGTACTTC
CDR3aa: CASSVEQGDETQYF

j_gene: TRBJ1-6
d_gene: -
v_gene: TRBV6-4
abundance: -
CDR3nt: TGTGCCAGCAGTGAGGTCGGAGCTAATTCACCCCTCCACTTT
CDR3aa: CASSEVGANSPLHF

j_gene: TRBJ2-7
d_gene: TRBD1
v_gene: TRBV29-1
abundance: -
CDR3nt: TGCAGCGCCGGGGACAGGGACTACGAGCAGTACTTC
CDR3aa: CSAGDRDYEQYF

j_gene: TRBJ2-7
d_gene: -
v_gene: TRBV27
abundance: once
CDR3nt: TGTGCCAGCAGTTTTCGTCGGGGGACTTCCAGCTCCTACGAGCAGTACTTC
CDR3aa: CASSFRRGTSSSYEQYF

j_gene: TRBJ2-1
d_gene: -
v_gene: TRBV27
abundance: -
CDR3nt: TGTGCCAGCAGTTTCTGGGTGGGAGGCTCCTACAATGAGCAGTTCTTC
CDR3aa: CASSFWVGGSYNEQFF

j_gene: TRBJ2-7
d_gene: TRBD2
v_gene: TRBV4-1
abundance: -
CDR3nt: TGCGCCAGCAGCCCCTTACTAGCGGGAGGGACCTACGAGCAGTACTTC
CDR3aa: CASSPLLAGGTYEQYF

j_gene: TRBJ2-7
d_gene: -
v_gene: TRBV15
abundance: -
CDR3nt: TGTGCCACCAGCAGTGAAGAGACCTACGAGCAGTACTTC
CDR3aa: CATSSEETYEQYF

j_gene: TRBJ2-7
d_gene: -
v_gene: TRBV29-1
abundance: -
CDR3nt: TGCAGCGTGACTAACTGGGACGGAAACTACGAGCAGTACTTC
CDR3aa: CSVTNWDGNYEQYF

j_gene: TRBJ2-2
d_gene: -
v_gene: TRBV4-2
abundance: -
CDR3nt: TGTGCCAGCAAGAATTTGGACGGTTGGACCGGGGAGCTGTTTTTT
CDR3aa: CASKNLDGWTGELFF

j_gene: TRBJ2-5
d_gene: -
v_gene: TRBV5-6
abundance: -
CDR3nt: TGTGCCAGCAGCTTGGAACTCCTTCAAGAGACCCAGTACTTC
CDR3aa: CASSLELLQETQYF

j_gene: TRBJ2-7
d_gene: -
v_gene: TRBV7-9
abundance: -
CDR3nt: TGTGCCGGCAGGGGCCTAGACTACGAGCAGTACTTC
CDR3aa: CAGRGLDYEQYF

j_gene: TRBJ2-1
d_gene: TRBD2
v_gene: TRBV6-5
abundance: -
CDR3nt: TGTGCCAGCAGTCCTATAGCGGGGGGTCACAATGAGCAGTTCTTC
CDR3aa: CASSPIAGGHNEQFF

j_gene: TRBJ2-5
d_gene: -
v_gene: TRBV5-6
abundance: -
CDR3nt: TGTGCCAGCAGCTTGGAACTTCCGGCCGTCAATAAAGAGACCCAGTACTTC
CDR3aa: CASSLELPAVNKETQYF

j_gene: TRBJ1-1
d_gene: -
v_gene: TRBV29-1
abundance: few
CDR3nt: TGCAGCGTTGTCCCGGGGAACACTGAAGCTTTCTTT
CDR3aa: CSVVPGNTEAFF

j_gene: TRBJ2-5
d_gene: TRBD1
v_gene: TRBV5-6
abundance: -
CDR3nt: TGTGCCAGCAGTCTGACAGGGGGAGAGACCCAGTACTTC
CDR3aa: CASSLTGGETQYF

j_gene: TRBJ2-6
d_gene: -
v_gene: TRBV5-4
abundance: -
CDR3nt: TGTGCCAGCAGCCAACCAACCTCTGGGGCCAACGTCCTGACTTTC
CDR3aa: CASSQPTSGANVLTF

j_gene: TRBJ2-1
d_gene: TRBD2
v_gene: TRBV30
abundance: -
CDR3nt: TGTGCCTGGAGCGACGAACTAGCGGGATCCTACAATGAGCAGTTCTTC
CDR3aa: CAWSDELAGSYNEQFF

j_gene: TRBJ2-7
d_gene: -
v_gene: TRBV9
abundance: once
CDR3nt: TGTGCCAGCAGCGTAGACCCAGGGTACTACGAGCAGTACTTC
CDR3aa: CASSVDPGYYEQYF

j_gene: TRBJ2-2
d_gene: TRBD1
v_gene: TRBV6-5
abundance: -
CDR3nt: TGTGCCAGCAGGTCCGACAGGGACACCGGGGAGCTGTTTTTT
CDR3aa: CASRSDRDTGELFF

j_gene: TRBJ1-4
d_gene: -
v_gene: TRBV6-6
abundance: -
CDR3nt: TGTGCCAGCAGTTACTCCACGGGTGCAACTAATGAAAAACTGTTTTTT
CDR3aa: CASSYSTGATNEKLFF

j_gene: TRBJ2-1
d_gene: -
v_gene: TRBV9
abundance: -
CDR3nt: TGTGCCAGCAGCGTAGTGGGTTCTTCGGATGAGCAGTTCTTC
CDR3aa: CASSVVGSSDEQFF

j_gene: TRBJ2-7
d_gene: -
v_gene: TRBV7-6
abundance: -
CDR3nt: TGTGCCAGCAGCTCTCGGGGGCAGGAACCCTACGAGCAGTACTTC
CDR3aa: CASSSRGQEPYEQYF

j_gene: TRBJ1-1
d_gene: TRBD1
v_gene: TRBV27
abundance: -
CDR3nt: TGTGCCAGCAGTCTAGGGACAGGGCCTGAAGCTTTCTTT
CDR3aa: CASSLGTGPEAFF

j_gene: TRBJ1-6
d_gene: -
v_gene: TRBV30
abundance: -
CDR3nt: TGTGCCTGGAGTTTGGGGGGCGTTCAGATCGTATCCTATAATTCACCCCTCCACTTT
CDR3aa: CAWSLGGVQIVSYNSPLHF

j_gene: TRBJ2-1
d_gene: -
v_gene: TRBV6-4
abundance: -
CDR3nt: TGTGCCAGCAGTGAAGAGGGTAACCCCTACAATGAGCAGTTCTTC
CDR3aa: CASSEEGNPYNEQFF

j_gene: TRBJ2-3
d_gene: TRBD1
v_gene: TRBV10-3
abundance: -
CDR3nt: TGTGCCATCAGTGAGGGGACAGGGATCGCAGATACGCAGTATTTT
CDR3aa: CAISEGTGIADTQYF

j_gene: TRBJ1-3
d_gene: -
v_gene: TRBV6-6
abundance: -
CDR3nt: TGTGCCAGCAGTTACTCCTCAGGGCAGGGAAACACCATATATTTT
CDR3aa: CASSYSSGQGNTIYF

j_gene: TRBJ1-6
d_gene: TRBD1
v_gene: TRBV4-1
abundance: few
CDR3nt: TGCGCCAGCAGACCGACAGGGGCTAGCCCACCCCTCCACTTT
CDR3aa: CASRPTGASPPLHF

j_gene: TRBJ1-6
d_gene: -
v_gene: TRBV5-1
abundance: -
CDR3nt: TGCGCCAGCAGCTTGGAGGGGTCCCGGGCCCCAGATAGGAATTCACCCCTCCACTTT
CDR3aa: CASSLEGSRAPDRNSPLHF

j_gene: TRBJ2-2
d_gene: -
v_gene: TRBV14
abundance: -
CDR3nt: TGTGCCAGCAGCCAAGATTCATCTCGCATGGACCCGGCGAAGGTCACCGGGGAGCTGTTTTTT
CDR3aa: CASSQDSSRMDPAKVTGELFF

j_gene: TRBJ2-7
d_gene: TRBD1
v_gene: TRBV27
abundance: -
CDR3nt: TGTGCCAGCAGTTCAACGGACAGGATCTCCGACGAGCAGTACTTC
CDR3aa: CASSSTDRISDEQYF

j_gene: TRBJ2-5
d_gene: TRBD1
v_gene: TRBV29-1
abundance: -
CDR3nt: TGCAGCGTTGAGAGGACAGGGGAGACCCAGTACTTC
CDR3aa: CSVERTGETQYF

j_gene: TRBJ2-3
d_gene: TRBD2
v_gene: TRBV28
abundance: -
CDR3nt: TGTGCCAGCAGTTTCCCCGCGGGGGGCCTAGGAGATACGCAGTATTTT
CDR3aa: CASSFPAGGLGDTQYF

j_gene: TRBJ1-5
d_gene: TRBD1
v_gene: TRBV27
abundance: -
CDR3nt: TGTGCCAGCAGGGTCACAGGGGGCAATCAGCCCCAGCATTTT
CDR3aa: CASRVTGGNQPQHF

j_gene: TRBJ2-7
d_gene: TRBD2
v_gene: TRBV11-2
abundance: -
CDR3nt: TGTGCCAGCAGCTTAGGGGTAGCGGGGGAGGAAGTTTACGAGCAGTACTTC
CDR3aa: CASSLGVAGEEVYEQYF

j_gene: TRBJ2-7
d_gene: -
v_gene: TRBV12-5
abundance: -
CDR3nt: TGTGCTAGTGGTTTTGAGACGGGCTACGAGCAGTACTTC
CDR3aa: CASGFETGYEQYF

j_gene: TRBJ2-1
d_gene: TRBD2
v_gene: TRBV27
abundance: -
CDR3nt: TGTGCCAGCCGTGTGAGGGGGCTAGCGGGGCTGTATCTCTACAATGAGCAGTTCTTC
CDR3aa: CASRVRGLAGLYLYNEQFF

j_gene: TRBJ2-1
d_gene: -
v_gene: TRBV27
abundance: -
CDR3nt: TGTGCCAGCAGTTATCCGGGAGCTGAGCAGTTCTTC
CDR3aa: CASSYPGAEQFF

j_gene: TRBJ1-1
d_gene: -
v_gene: TRBV27
abundance: -
CDR3nt: TGTGCCAGCAGTTTTGTCCCAAGGGCTGAAGCTTTCTTT
CDR3aa: CASSFVPRAEAFF

j_gene: TRBJ2-7
d_gene: -
v_gene: TRBV4-2
abundance: -
CDR3nt: TGTGCCAGCAGCCAAGAAGGCGGATGGGGCAACTACTACGAGCAGTACTTC
CDR3aa: CASSQEGGWGNYYEQYF

j_gene: TRBJ2-5
d_gene: TRBD2
v_gene: TRBV6-1
abundance: -
CDR3nt: TGTGCCAGCAGTGAAAATAATAGCGGGGGTATCCAAGAGACCCAGTACTTC
CDR3aa: CASSENNSGGIQETQYF

j_gene: TRBJ2-7
d_gene: TRBD1
v_gene: TRBV6-6
abundance: -
CDR3nt: TGTGCCAGCACCGAAGGACAGGGAGGAGTCTACGAGCAGTACTTC
CDR3aa: CASTEGQGGVYEQYF

j_gene: TRBJ1-1
d_gene: -
v_gene: TRBV11-2
abundance: -
CDR3nt: TGTGCCAGCTCCTGGGGGAACACTGAAGCTTTCTTT
CDR3aa: CASSWGNTEAFF

j_gene: TRBJ1-2
d_gene: -
v_gene: TRBV2
abundance: -
CDR3nt: TGTGCCAGCAGTGAGGTAGGGCCTGACTATGGCTACACCTTC
CDR3aa: CASSEVGPDYGYTF

j_gene: TRBJ2-3
d_gene: -
v_gene: TRBV2
abundance: -
CDR3nt: TGTGCCAGCAGTGAAACGGGGTGGGGCACAGATACGCAGTATTTT
CDR3aa: CASSETGWGTDTQYF

j_gene: TRBJ2-5
d_gene: -
v_gene: TRBV4-3
abundance: -
CDR3nt: TGCGCCAGCAGCCAAGGGTGGGGGGTCCAAGAGACCCAGTACTTC
CDR3aa: CASSQGWGVQETQYF

j_gene: TRBJ1-1
d_gene: -
v_gene: TRBV7-9
abundance: -
CDR3nt: TGTGCCAGCAGCTTAGACGTGCCAGTTCGGGGAACTGAAGCTTTCTTT
CDR3aa: CASSLDVPVRGTEAFF